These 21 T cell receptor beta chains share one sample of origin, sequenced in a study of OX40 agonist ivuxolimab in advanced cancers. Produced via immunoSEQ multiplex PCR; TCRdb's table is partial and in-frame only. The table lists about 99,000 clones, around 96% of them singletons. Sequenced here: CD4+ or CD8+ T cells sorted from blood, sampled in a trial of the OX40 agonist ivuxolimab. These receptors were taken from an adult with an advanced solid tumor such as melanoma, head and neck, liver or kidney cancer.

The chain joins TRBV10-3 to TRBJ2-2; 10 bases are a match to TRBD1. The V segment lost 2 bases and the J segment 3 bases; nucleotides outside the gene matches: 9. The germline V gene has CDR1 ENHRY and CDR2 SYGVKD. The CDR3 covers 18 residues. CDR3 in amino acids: CAISELVGTGVDTGELFF. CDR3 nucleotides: TGTGCCATCAGTGAGCTAGTTGGGACAGGGGTGGACACCGGGGAGCTGTTTTTT.

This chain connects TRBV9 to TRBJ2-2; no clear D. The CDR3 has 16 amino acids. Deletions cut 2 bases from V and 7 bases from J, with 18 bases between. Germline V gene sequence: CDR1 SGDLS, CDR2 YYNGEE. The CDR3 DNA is TGTGCCAGCAGCGTTTACAGCCAAGGCGAGGACGGGGAGCTGTTTTTT. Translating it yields CASSVYSQGEDGELFF.

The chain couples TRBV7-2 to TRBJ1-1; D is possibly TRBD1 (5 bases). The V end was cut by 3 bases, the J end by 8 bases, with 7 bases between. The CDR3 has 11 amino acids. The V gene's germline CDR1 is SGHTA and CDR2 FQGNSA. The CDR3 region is CASSFGGEAFF. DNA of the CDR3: TGTGCCAGCAGCTTCGGGGGAGAAGCTTTCTTT.

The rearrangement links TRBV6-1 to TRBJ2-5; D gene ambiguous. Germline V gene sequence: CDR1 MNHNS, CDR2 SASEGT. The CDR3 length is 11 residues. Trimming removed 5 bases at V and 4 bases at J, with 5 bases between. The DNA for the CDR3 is TGTGCCAGCAGTTGGGGAGAGACCCAGTACTTC. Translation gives CASSWGETQYF.

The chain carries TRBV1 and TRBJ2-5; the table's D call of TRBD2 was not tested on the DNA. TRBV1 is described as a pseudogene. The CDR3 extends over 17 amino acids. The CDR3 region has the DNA TGCACCAGCAGCCAGGGTTCTAACGGACTAGCCGGAGAGACCCAGTACTTC. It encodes CTSSQGSNGLAGETQYF.

This CDR3 reads CASSWAARQPQHF. CDR3 DNA: TGTGCCAGCAGTTGGGCGGCCCGGCAGCCCCAGCATTTT. V and J are TRBV27 and TRBJ1-5, with unresolved D. This CDR3 is built from 13 residues. Between the trimmed V and J ends, which lost 4 bases and 7 bases, there was a span of 11 bases. Germline-derived CDR1 and CDR2 are MNHEY and SMNVEV (reference sequence).

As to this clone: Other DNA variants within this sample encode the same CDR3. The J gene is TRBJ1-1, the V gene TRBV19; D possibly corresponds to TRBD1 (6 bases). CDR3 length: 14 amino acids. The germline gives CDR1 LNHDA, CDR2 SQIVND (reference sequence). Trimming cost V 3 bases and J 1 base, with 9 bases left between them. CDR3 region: CASSIGGSNTEAFF. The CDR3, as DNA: TGTGCCAGTAGTATTGGGGGCTCGAACACTGAAGCTTTCTTT. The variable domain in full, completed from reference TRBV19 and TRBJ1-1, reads DGGITQSPKYLFRKEGQNVTLSCEQNLNHDAMYWYRQDPGQGLRLIYYSQIVNDFQKGDIAEGYSVSREKKESFPLTVTSAQKNPTAFYLCASSIGGSNTEAFFGQGTRLTVV.

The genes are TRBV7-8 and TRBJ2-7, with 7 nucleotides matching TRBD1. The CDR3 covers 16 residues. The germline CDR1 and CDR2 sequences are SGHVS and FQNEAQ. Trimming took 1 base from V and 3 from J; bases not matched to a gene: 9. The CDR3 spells CASSLGQGELFYEQYF. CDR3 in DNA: TGTGCCAGCAGCTTAGGACAGGGTGAATTATTCTACGAGCAGTACTTC.

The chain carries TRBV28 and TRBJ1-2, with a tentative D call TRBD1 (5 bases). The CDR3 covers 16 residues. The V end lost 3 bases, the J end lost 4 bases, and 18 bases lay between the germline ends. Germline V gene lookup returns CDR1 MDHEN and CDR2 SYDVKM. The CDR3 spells CASSLYVGDRFYGYTF. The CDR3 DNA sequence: TGTGCCAGCAGTTTGTATGTGGGAGACAGATTCTATGGCTACACCTTC.

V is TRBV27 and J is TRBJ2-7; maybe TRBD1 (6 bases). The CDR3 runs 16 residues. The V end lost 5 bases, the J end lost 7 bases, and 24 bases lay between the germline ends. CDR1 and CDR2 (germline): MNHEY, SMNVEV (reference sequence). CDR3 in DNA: TGTGCCAGCAGTCCATTGGACAGTAAAGACCTCACGGAGCAGTACTTC. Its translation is CASSPLDSKDLTEQYF.

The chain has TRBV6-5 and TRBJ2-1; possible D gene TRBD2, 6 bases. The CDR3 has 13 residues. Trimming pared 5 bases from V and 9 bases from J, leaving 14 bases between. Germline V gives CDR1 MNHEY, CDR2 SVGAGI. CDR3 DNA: TGTGCCAGCAGTAAAGGGTCCGGGGGTGAGCAGTTCTTC. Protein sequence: CASSKGSGGEQFF.

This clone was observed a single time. The CDR3 nucleotides read TGTGCCAGCAGTTACTCCCCTCGTGATGAGCAGTTCTTC. Amino acid sequence: CASSYSPRDEQFF. This sequence joins TRBV6-5 and TRBJ2-1; D is undetermined. This CDR3 is 13 amino acids long. V lost 0 bases to trimming and J lost 8 bases, with 8 bases between them. Germline V gives CDR1 MNHEY, CDR2 SVGAGI.

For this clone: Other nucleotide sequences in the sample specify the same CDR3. Here the CDR3 DNA reads TGTGCCAGCAGCTCGACTTTTTCTAGCACAGATACGCAGTATTTT. Translating gives CASSSTFSSTDTQYF. This chain joins TRBV6-5 and TRBJ2-3; D gene ambiguous. Germline lookup yields CDR1 MNHEY and CDR2 SVGAGI. The V gene lost 6 bases and the J gene lost 0 bases, with 13 bases spanning the gap. This CDR3 contains 15 residues.

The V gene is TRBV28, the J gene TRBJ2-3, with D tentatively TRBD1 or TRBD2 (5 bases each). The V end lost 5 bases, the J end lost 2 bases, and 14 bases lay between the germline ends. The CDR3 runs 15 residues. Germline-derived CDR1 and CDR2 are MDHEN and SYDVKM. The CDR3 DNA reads TGTGCCAGCAGTCGGAGGCAGGGCCTCACAGATACGCAGTATTTT. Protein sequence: CASSRRQGLTDTQYF.

The CDR3 sequence is CASSTLRGEPQHF. CDR3 nucleotides: TGTGCCAGCAGTACCCTGAGGGGCGAGCCCCAGCATTTT. The gene calls are TRBV28 and TRBJ1-5; TRBD1 is a possible D gene (5 bases). Germline-derived CDR1 and CDR2 are MDHEN and SYDVKM. Trimming left V 5 bases short and J 8 bases short, with 13 bases between. The length of the CDR3 is 13 residues.

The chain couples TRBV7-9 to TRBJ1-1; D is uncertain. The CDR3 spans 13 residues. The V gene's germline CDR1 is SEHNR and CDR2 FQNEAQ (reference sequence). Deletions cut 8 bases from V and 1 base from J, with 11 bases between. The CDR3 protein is CASGQDPNTEAFF. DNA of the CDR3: TGTGCCAGCGGTCAGGACCCGAACACTGAAGCTTTCTTT.

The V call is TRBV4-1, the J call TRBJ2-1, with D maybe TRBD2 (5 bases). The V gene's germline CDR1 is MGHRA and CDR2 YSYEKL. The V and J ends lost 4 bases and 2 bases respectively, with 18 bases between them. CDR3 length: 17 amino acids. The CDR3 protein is CASSPTGGAETYNEQFF. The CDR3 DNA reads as TGCGCCAGCAGCCCAACCGGAGGAGCGGAGACCTACAATGAGCAGTTCTTC.

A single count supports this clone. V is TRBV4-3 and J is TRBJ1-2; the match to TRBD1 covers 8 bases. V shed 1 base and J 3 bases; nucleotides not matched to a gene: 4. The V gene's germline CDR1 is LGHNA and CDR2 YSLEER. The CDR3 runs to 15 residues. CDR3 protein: CASSQADRVDYGYTF. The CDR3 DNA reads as TGCGCCAGCAGCCAAGCGGACAGGGTAGACTATGGCTACACCTTC.

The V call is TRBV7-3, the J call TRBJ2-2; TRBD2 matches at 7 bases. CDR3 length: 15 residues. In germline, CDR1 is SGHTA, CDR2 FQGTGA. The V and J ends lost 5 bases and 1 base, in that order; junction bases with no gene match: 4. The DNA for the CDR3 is TGTGCCAGCAGCCCGGGACTAAAGAACACCGGGGAGCTGTTTTTT. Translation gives CASSPGLKNTGELFF.

CDR3 sequence reads: CATAHSPSYGYTF. The CDR3 coding sequence is TGTGCCACCGCCCATTCCCCCTCCTATGGCTACACCTTC. This chain uses TRBV27 with TRBJ1-2; D remains unclear. The germline V gene has CDR1 MNHEY and CDR2 SMNVEV (reference sequence). Trimming took off 10 bases at V and 4 bases at J, with 16 bases between the two ends. The CDR3 is 13 residues long.

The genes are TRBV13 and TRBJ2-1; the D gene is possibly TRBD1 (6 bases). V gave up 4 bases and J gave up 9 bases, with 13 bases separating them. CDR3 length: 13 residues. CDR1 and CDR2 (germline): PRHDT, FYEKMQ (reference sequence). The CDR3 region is CASSSRSRGEQFF. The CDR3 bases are TGTGCCAGCAGCTCAAGATCCAGGGGTGAGCAGTTCTTC.